The 25 T cell receptor beta chains reported below all come from one sample, sequenced in a study of identical twins. TCRdb used MiXCR to reprocess the 5' RACE reads, holding one entry per CDR3 protein. The sample has around 450,000 distinct CDR3 sequences; more than 13% are singletons. These data also formed part of another study, on yellow fever vaccine responses in identical twins.

The material sequenced was CD4+ T cells sorted from blood. The receptors were sampled from a woman between 18 and 29 years old in good health.

The genes are TRBV3-1 and TRBJ2-1, with 10 bases fitting TRBD2. V shed 8 bases and J 10 bases; nucleotides not matched to a gene: 11. The length of the CDR3 is 14 residues. The germline V gene encodes CDR1 LGHDT and CDR2 YNNKEL (reference sequence). CDR3 region: CASLGSGGHLEQFF. The CDR3, as DNA: TGTGCCAGCTTAGGTAGCGGGGGGCACCTAGAGCAGTTCTTC.

There are a few counts of this clonotype. The CDR3 DNA is TGTGCCAGCAAATCTTCCTCCGGGGGACAAGAGACCCAGTACTTC. Protein: CASKSSSGGQETQYF. The rearrangement joins TRBV12-3 or TRBV12-4 to TRBJ2-5, with D possibly matching TRBD2 (6 bases). The CDR3 length is 15 residues. The germline V and J ends were trimmed by 7 bases and 2 bases, with 17 bases remaining between them.

V gene TRBV12-3 or TRBV12-4 combines with J gene TRBJ2-7; tentative D call: TRBD1 (5 bases). V lost 4 bases and J 2 bases, leaving 12 bases between the germline ends. This CDR3 has 14 amino acids. The CDR3 nucleotides read TGTGCCAGCAGTTCTAGACAGACCCCCTACGAGCAGTACTTC. Translation gives CASSSRQTPYEQYF.

The gene calls are TRBV27 and TRBJ2-3, with 13 bases that match TRBD2. In germline, CDR1 is MNHEY, CDR2 SMNVEV (reference sequence). Germline trimming cut 5 bases from V and 6 bases from J; bases unmatched to any gene: 5. CDR3 size: 15 residues. For the CDR3, the DNA is TGTGCCAGCAGTCCCCGGACTAGCGGGAGCGATACGCAGTATTTT. This encodes CASSPRTSGSDTQYF.

The rearrangement uses TRBV3-1 and TRBJ2-3, with a possible D match to TRBD1 (6 bases). The CDR3 covers 18 residues. V was trimmed by 0 bases and J by 1 base, leaving 17 bases between them. Germline values: CDR1 LGHDT, CDR2 YNNKEL (reference sequence). CDR3 nucleotides: TGTGCCAGCAGCCAAGATGTCAGGGGAAGTGGAGGCACAGATACGCAGTATTTT. Amino acids: CASSQDVRGSGGTDTQYF.

This clonotype was recorded at least ten times. Here the CDR3 reads CASSLSGGVSYNEQFF. DNA for the CDR3: TGTGCCAGCAGCTTATCAGGGGGGGTCTCCTACAATGAGCAGTTCTTC. The chain couples TRBV7-2 to TRBJ2-1, with D perhaps given as TRBD1 or TRBD2 (7 bases each). V gave up 2 bases and J gave up 0 bases, with 11 bases separating them. The CDR3 consists of 16 residues. Per germline, CDR1 SGHTA and CDR2 FQGNSA.

This clonotype showed up many times. CDR3: CIGQGPNEQFF. The DNA of the CDR3 is TGCATAGGACAGGGCCCCAATGAGCAGTTCTTC. This chain joins TRBV29-1 and TRBJ2-1, with TRBD1 matching 8 bases. The length of the CDR3 is 11 residues. Per germline, CDR1 SQVTM and CDR2 ANQGSEA.

The V gene is TRBV5-1, the J gene TRBJ1-2; possible D gene TRBD1, 6 bases. The CDR3 extends over 15 amino acids. Looked up from germline, CDR1 is SGHRS and CDR2 is YFSETQ. Trimming took 7 bases from V and 6 from J, leaving 22 bases between them. The CDR3 coding sequence is TGCGCCAGCCGACAAAGTATGACAGGAACCCATGGCTACACCTTC. As protein: CASRQSMTGTHGYTF.

This clonotype occurred a few times. V gene TRBV18 combines with J gene TRBJ2-1, with 10 bases matching TRBD2. There are 15 residues in the CDR3. V dropped 8 bases and J dropped 7; count of bases not matched to a gene: 11. Germline assignment: CDR1 KGHSH and CDR2 LQKENI. CDR3: CASPHPASGSNEQFF. The DNA for the CDR3 is TGTGCCAGCCCCCACCCGGCTAGCGGGAGTAATGAGCAGTTCTTC.

This clonotype showed up just a few times. The J gene is TRBJ2-2, the V gene TRBV10-3; maybe TRBD1 (5 bases). Per germline, CDR1 ENHRY and CDR2 SYGVKD. V was pared by 2 bases and J by 6 bases, with 13 bases between. The CDR3 extends over 15 amino acids. The CDR3 loop is CAISEEKGYAGELFF. The CDR3 DNA reads as TGTGCCATCAGTGAGGAAAAGGGGTACGCCGGGGAGCTGTTTTTT.

This clonotype was seen repeatedly, ten times or more. The chain carries TRBV6-5 and TRBJ1-1; D might be TRBD1 (5 bases). The ends were cut back, 2 bases at V and 1 base at J, with 8 bases in the middle. The CDR3 loop spans 14 amino acids. Germline V CDR1 and CDR2: MNHEY, SVGAGI. The CDR3: CASSYAGTNTEAFF. The CDR3 coding sequence is TGTGCCAGCAGTTACGCCGGGACGAACACTGAAGCTTTCTTT.

The rearrangement uses TRBV5-5 and TRBJ2-1, with D possibly matching TRBD1 (5 bases). The V end was cut by 3 bases, the J end by 5 bases, with 15 bases between. The length of the CDR3 is 15 residues. CDR1 is SGHKS, CDR2 YYEKEE, per germline (reference sequence). The CDR3 nucleotides read TGTGCCAGCAGCTGGGGCCGGGCGGCCAACAATGAGCAGTTCTTC. Translating it yields CASSWGRAANNEQFF.

The chain joins TRBV3-1 to TRBJ2-1; 10 bases line up with TRBD2. Germline CDR1 and CDR2: LGHDT and YNNKEL (reference sequence). The trim removed 4 bases at V and 10 bases at J, leaving 1 base unmatched. The CDR3 runs to 12 residues. This CDR3 is CASSLLAGEQFF. CDR3 sequence (DNA): TGTGCCAGCAGCCTACTAGCGGGGGAGCAGTTCTTC.

The V and J genes are TRBV9 and TRBJ1-6; D call uncertain. The CDR3 totals 13 residues. V was shortened by 0 bases and J by 9 bases, with 7 bases between the two germline ends. Per the germline V gene, CDR1 is SGDLS and CDR2 is YYNGEE. In nucleotides, the CDR3 is TGTGCCAGCAGCGTAGGGACCGGTTCACCCCTCCACTTT. Translated, it gives CASSVGTGSPLHF.

This chain links TRBV20-1 with TRBJ2-3; 7 bases line up with TRBD2. This CDR3 contains 13 residues. Trimming at V came to 5 bases and at J to 5 bases, leaving 7 bases not matched to a gene. Germline CDR1 DFQATT, CDR2 SNEGSKA (reference sequence). The CDR3 loop reads CSAPAGVIDTQYF. Here the CDR3 DNA reads TGCAGTGCTCCGGCGGGAGTAATAGATACGCAGTATTTT.

This clonotype has a handful of counts. The chain joins TRBV20-1 to TRBJ2-7; 9 bases are a match to TRBD2. The CDR3 covers 15 residues. Unmatched junction bases numbered 14, after V lost 5 bases and J lost 6 bases. The germline gives CDR1 DFQATT, CDR2 SNEGSKA (reference sequence). This CDR3 reads CSAQATSGAPREQYF. CDR3 DNA: TGCAGTGCTCAAGCGACTAGCGGAGCCCCACGCGAGCAGTACTTC.

V gene TRBV30 combines with J gene TRBJ2-3, with 12 nucleotides matching TRBD2. CDR1 and CDR2 (germline): GTSNPN, SVGIG (reference sequence). This CDR3 region has 14 residues. The V segment lost 5 bases and the J segment 4 bases; nucleotides outside the gene matches: 4. The CDR3, as DNA: TGTGCCTGGGCTAGCGGGGGGGGGCCAGATACGCAGTATTTT. It is translated as CAWASGGGPDTQYF.

CDR3 nucleotide sequence: TGCAGTGCTAGAGATACCGGGACAGGTAGCAATCAGCCCCAGCATTTT. Translation: CSARDTGTGSNQPQHF. The chain recombines TRBV20-1 with TRBJ1-5; 8 bases agree with TRBD1. The CDR3 covers 16 residues. CDR1 is DFQATT, CDR2 SNEGSKA, per germline (reference sequence). Unmatched junction bases numbered 4, after V lost 0 bases and J lost 0 bases.

The rearrangement uses TRBV20-1 and TRBJ2-3; unclear D gene. CDR1 is DFQATT, CDR2 SNEGSKA, per germline (reference sequence). The CDR3 loop spans 13 amino acids. V was clipped by 3 bases and J by 2 bases, with 9 bases between them. The CDR3 coding sequence is TGCAGTGCTAGGCAATTCCCCACAGATACGCAGTATTTT. As protein: CSARQFPTDTQYF.

This clonotype was seen only a few times. J is TRBJ2-1 and V is TRBV5-1, with TRBD1 matching over 7 bases. The V and J ends lost 3 bases and 5 bases, in that order; junction bases with no gene match: 8. This CDR3 contains 15 residues. From germline, CDR1 is SGHRS and CDR2 YFSETQ. DNA for the CDR3: TGCGCCAGCAGCTCCGGGACAGTTCTCAACAATGAGCAGTTCTTC. Translating it yields CASSSGTVLNNEQFF.

Concerning this clonotype itself: Relative to the germline gene, one junction end is altered; a read error may explain this. The rearrangement links TRBV7-7 to TRBJ2-2, with 11 nucleotides matching TRBD1. Germline CDR1 reads SSHAT; CDR2 reads FNYEAQ (reference sequence). CDR3 length: 15 amino acids. The CDR3 region is CASSSGQGAAGELFF. CDR3 in DNA: TGTGCTAGCAGCTCCGGACAGGGGGCAGCCGGGGAGCTGTTTTTT.

The rearrangement joins TRBV2 to TRBJ2-7; D is ambiguous. Between the trimmed V and J ends, which lost 0 bases and 0 bases, there was a span of 9 bases. Germline values: CDR1 SNHLY, CDR2 FYNNEI. The CDR3 is 15 residues long. The CDR3 is CASSEAHSRSYEQYF. The CDR3 region has the DNA TGTGCCAGCAGTGAAGCGCACTCACGCTCCTACGAGCAGTACTTC.

The CDR3 is CASSQEGGGQETQYF. The CDR3 DNA follows: TGTGCCAGCAGCCAAGAAGGGGGGGGACAAGAGACCCAGTACTTC. The chain couples TRBV4-2 to TRBJ2-5; D may be TRBD2 (7 bases). Deletions cut 0 bases from V and 2 bases from J, with 10 bases between. The CDR3 contains 15 residues. Germline V gives CDR1 LGHNA, CDR2 YNFKEQ.

In this sample, this clonotype turned up a few times. The chain is built from TRBV28 and TRBJ1-2; D might be TRBD1 (5 bases). The CDR3 has 16 residues. Germline V gene data show CDR1 as MDHEN and CDR2 as SYDVKM. V was trimmed by 1 base and J by 2 bases, leaving 14 bases between them. CDR3 nucleotides: TGTGCCAGCAGTTTATTGTCAGGGCGGGGAAACTATGGCTACACCTTC. It codes for CASSLLSGRGNYGYTF.

J is TRBJ2-5 and V is TRBV5-6; D possibly matches TRBD1 or TRBD2 (6 bases each). Germline V gene sequence: CDR1 SGHDT, CDR2 YYEEEE. The CDR3 totals 15 residues. Trimming removed 0 bases from V and 3 bases from J, with 12 bases in between. This CDR3 reads CASSLAYGGKETQYF. The CDR3 coding sequence is TGTGCCAGCAGCTTGGCTTACGGGGGCAAAGAGACCCAGTACTTC.